What follows are 32 T cell receptor beta chains derived from one specimen sequenced in a study of metastatic and nonmetastatic thyroid tumors. TCRdb re-called the PCR reads through MiXCR. The sample records about 40,000 clones, roughly 16% being singletons. Thyroid surgery was preceded by no treatment in any patient. Sequencing was carried out using blood. These receptor sequences come from a female donor with papillary thyroid cancer or a benign thyroid nodule (not recorded which). Some clones in this sample may be carry-over from other donors' samples.

This clone was found a few times. The gene calls are TRBV28 and TRBJ1-5; D remains ambiguous. Trimming removed 5 bases from V and 3 bases from J, with 17 bases in between. Germline V gene data show CDR1 as MDHEN and CDR2 as SYDVKM. The CDR3 is 16 residues long. The CDR3: CASSSPRLVDNQPQHF. DNA for the CDR3: TGTGCCAGCAGTAGCCCCCGATTGGTGGACAATCAGCCCCAGCATTTT.

This clone appeared many times. The chain uses TRBV5-1 and TRBJ2-1; 7 bases map to TRBD1. Germline trimming cut 4 bases from V and 3 bases from J; bases unmatched to any gene: 10. This CDR3 has 16 amino acids. CDR1 is SGHRS, CDR2 YFSETQ, per germline. The CDR3 nucleotides read TGCGCCAGCAGCACTTACGACAGGGCGGACTACAATGAGCAGTTCTTC. Translated, it gives CASSTYDRADYNEQFF.

There are many counts of this clone. The gene calls are TRBV5-1 and TRBJ2-7; D gene ambiguous. Trimming left V 1 base short and J 2 bases short, with 10 bases between. Germline loops: CDR1 SGHRS, CDR2 YFSETQ. This CDR3 is built from 14 residues. This chain's CDR3 is CASSLRLTAYEQYF. CDR3 DNA sequence: TGCGCCAGCAGCTTGAGGTTGACGGCCTACGAGCAGTACTTC.

This clone occurred many times. Given a much more abundant clone one base away, this may be a read error. The sample has other DNA sequences that encode this CDR3 too. The chain couples TRBV2 to TRBJ1-5; D unresolved. The CDR3 covers 15 residues. Per the germline V gene, CDR1 is SNHLY and CDR2 is FYNNEI. Trimming removed 0 bases from V and 2 bases from J, with 8 bases in between. The CDR3 DNA is TGTGCCAGCAGTGAAGCAGGGCAGGGCAATCAGCCCCAGCATTTT. This translates into CASSEAGQGNQPQHF. Looking up the rest from reference TRBV2 and TRBJ1-5 gives the full variable domain: EPEVTQTPSHQVTQMGQEVILRCVPISNHLYFYWYRQILGQKVEFLVSFYNNEISEKSEIFDDQFSVERPDGSNFTLKIRSTKLEDSAMYFCASSEAGQGNQPQHFGDGTRLSIL.

The sample holds a few counts of this clone. A much larger clone lies one base from this, so it may be a read error. The chain uses TRBV4-1 and TRBJ2-1; 8 nucleotides line up with TRBD2. The CDR3 length is 16 residues. V shed 4 bases, J shed 4 bases, and the junction held 9 bases outside the gene matches. Germline CDR1 MGHRA, CDR2 YSYEKL. Here the CDR3 reads CASSPPLAGRYNEQFF. CDR3 coding DNA: TGCGCCAGCAGCCCCCCCTTAGCGGGGCGTTACAATGAGCAGTTCTTC.

This clone was counted at least ten times. The V gene is TRBV30, the J gene TRBJ1-4, with D perhaps TRBD1 (5 bases). CDR1 and CDR2 from the germline V gene are GTSNPN and SVGIG (reference sequence). Trimming left V 2 bases short and J 2 bases short, with 12 bases between. This CDR3 spans 15 amino acids. CDR3 sequence (DNA): TGTGCCTGGAGTACAACAGGCGCCACTAATGAAAAACTGTTTTTT. Protein: CAWSTTGATNEKLFF.

This clone occurred many times. V is TRBV4-1 and J is TRBJ2-3, with D unresolved. This CDR3 is 15 amino acids long. Per germline, CDR1 MGHRA and CDR2 YSYEKL. V lost 3 bases and J 3 bases, leaving 13 bases between the germline ends. The CDR3 loop is CASSQLAGSTDTQYF. CDR3 in DNA: TGCGCCAGCAGCCAGTTGGCTGGGTCTACAGATACGCAGTATTTT.

This rearrangement joins TRBV6-1 to TRBJ1-2; D gene ambiguous. The CDR3 is made up of 14 amino acids. The germline V gene encodes CDR1 MNHNS and CDR2 SASEGT. The V end was cut by 3 bases, the J end by 4 bases, with 12 bases between. CDR3 loop: CASSDRTAAYGYTF. CDR3 nucleotides: TGTGCCAGCAGTGACCGGACGGCAGCCTATGGCTACACCTTC.

The sample holds a few counts of this clone. This sequence joins TRBV12-5 and TRBJ2-1; 9 bases agree with TRBD2. The junction had 7 bases not matched to a gene; V was cut back by 6 bases and J by 4 bases. The V gene's germline CDR1 is LGHNT and CDR2 FRNRAP. This CDR3 is built from 15 residues. The CDR3 nucleotides read TGTGCTAGTGGCCCCACTAGCGGGCTGTACAATGAGCAGTTCTTC. Encoded protein: CASGPTSGLYNEQFF.

About this clone: A junction end diverges from the germline sequence, so it may reflect a read error. The genes are TRBV6-1 and TRBJ2-2; D assignment may be TRBD1 or TRBD2 (5 bases each). Germline V gives CDR1 MNHNS, CDR2 SASEGT. This CDR3 region has 13 residues. In DNA, the CDR3 is TGTGCCATCAGTGAAGGGGACGCCGGGGAGCTGTTTTTT. This gives the protein CAISEGDAGELFF.

This clone is categorized as medium-sized. This sequence joins TRBV6-1 and TRBJ2-7, with D perhaps matching TRBD2 (6 bases). This CDR3 contains 13 residues. V shed 5 bases and J shed 3 bases, with 11 bases lying between them. The V gene's germline CDR1 is MNHNS and CDR2 SASEGT. CDR3 bases: TGTGCCAGCAGTCCGGACTACGGCTACGAGCAGTACTTC. This translates into CASSPDYGYEQYF.

By share of the sample, this clone is medium-sized. The CDR3 DNA reads as TGTGCCAGCAGTCCCCCGGGACAGGGGGGATCTGAGCAGTACTTC. The encoded protein is CASSPPGQGGSEQYF. The rearrangement joins TRBV6-1 to TRBJ2-7; 11 positions agree with TRBD1. Germline V gives CDR1 MNHNS, CDR2 SASEGT. The V segment lost 5 bases and the J segment 7 bases; nucleotides outside the gene matches: 10. The CDR3 loop spans 15 amino acids.

This clone has at least ten counts. The chain combines TRBV10-3 with TRBJ1-1; D call uncertain. V lost 0 bases to trimming and J lost 4 bases, with 12 bases between them. This CDR3 is 15 amino acids long. Germline values: CDR1 ENHRY, CDR2 SYGVKD. In DNA form, the CDR3 reads TGTGCCATCAGTGAGTCTATGTCTCTCGGCACTGAAGCTTTCTTT. Protein product: CAISESMSLGTEAFF.

The chain combines TRBV28 with TRBJ2-7, with a weak D call TRBD2 (5 bases). The CDR3 has 15 residues. Trimming took 5 bases from V and 6 from J, leaving 20 bases between them. CDR1 MDHEN and CDR2 SYDVKM come from the germline V gene. CDR3 bases: TGTGCCAGCAGTGGACCGGGGTCCCTGGACTTCGAGCAGTACTTC. Protein sequence: CASSGPGSLDFEQYF.

The sample holds many counts of this clone. The rearrangement joins TRBV20-1 to TRBJ2-7, with 7 bases that match TRBD1. The V segment lost 5 bases and the J segment 1 base; nucleotides outside the gene matches: 5. The CDR3 sequence is 13 residues long. The germline gives CDR1 DFQATT, CDR2 SNEGSKA (reference sequence). CDR3 protein: CSAPPQGSYEQYF. CDR3 DNA sequence: TGCAGTGCTCCTCCACAGGGGTCCTACGAGCAGTACTTC.

The chain joins TRBV5-1 to TRBJ2-3, with D possibly matching TRBD2 (6 bases). V lost 4 bases, J lost 4 bases, and 19 bases lay in between. Germline values: CDR1 SGHRS, CDR2 YFSETQ. The CDR3 runs 16 residues. The CDR3 DNA reads as TGCGCCAGCAGCCTCCGGGGTAGCGGATTCGCAGATACGCAGTATTTT. Residues: CASSLRGSGFADTQYF.

In its sample, this clone was seen a few times. The V and J genes are TRBV30 and TRBJ2-7; 8 bases line up with TRBD2. CDR3 length: 15 amino acids. Germline V gene sequence: CDR1 GTSNPN, CDR2 SVGIG (reference sequence). The J segment lost 3 bases and the V segment lost 3 bases, leaving 10 bases of the junction unmatched. The CDR3 is CAWRLPGLGIYEQYF. The CDR3 region has the DNA TGTGCCTGGAGGCTACCGGGACTAGGGATCTACGAGCAGTACTTC. The whole variable domain, remainder taken from reference TRBV30 and TRBJ2-7, is SQTIHQWPATLVQPVGSPLSLECTVEGTSNPNLYWYRQAAGRGLQLLFYSVGIGQISSEVPQNLSASRPQDRQFILSSKKLLLSDSGFYLCAWRLPGLGIYEQYFGPGTRLTVT.

By share, this clone ranks as medium-sized. The chain joins TRBV12-3 or TRBV12-4 to TRBJ1-6; no clear D. This CDR3 comprises 14 residues. V lost 4 bases and J lost 7, with 11 bases in between. The CDR3 is CASSSRTANSPLHF. Here the CDR3 DNA reads TGTGCCAGCAGTTCGAGGACGGCAAATTCACCCCTCCACTTT.

This clone has a count of ten or more. V and J are TRBV19 and TRBJ2-1; possibly TRBD2 for D (5 bases). V lost 11 bases and J 4 bases, leaving 9 bases between the germline ends. The CDR3 has 11 amino acids. Germline V gives CDR1 LNHDA, CDR2 SQIVND (reference sequence). The CDR3 loop is CAVRGYNEQFF. The CDR3 nucleotides read TGTGCCGTCCGGGGATACAATGAGCAGTTCTTC.

This clone showed up many times. V gene TRBV12-3 or TRBV12-4 combines with J gene TRBJ1-1; tentative D call: TRBD1 (6 bases). The CDR3 runs to 14 residues. The V gene lost 5 bases and the J gene lost 4 bases, with 14 bases spanning the gap. CDR3 protein: CASSLTGQSTEAFF. CDR3 in DNA: TGTGCCAGCAGTCTCACAGGGCAGTCCACTGAAGCTTTCTTT.

Remarks on this clone: A read error may explain this, as a much larger clone is one base away. The same CDR3 also results from other DNA sequences found in this sample. The V call is TRBV6-1, the J call TRBJ2-2; tentatively, D is TRBD2 (5 bases). Germline CDR1 and CDR2: MNHNS and SASEGT. The CDR3 has 11 residues. CDR3 nucleotide sequence: TGTGTCAGCAGTGACTTCGGGGAGTTGTTTTTT. Translating gives CVSSDFGELFF.

At least ten counts were recorded for this clone. This chain links TRBV11-2 with TRBJ1-6; 11 nucleotides agree with TRBD1. This CDR3 has 15 residues. V lost 5 bases and J lost 7; bases outside the gene matches: 4. From germline, CDR1 is SGHAT and CDR2 FQNNGV. CDR3 sequence reads: CASSGRTGGNSPLHF. Here the CDR3 DNA reads TGTGCCAGCAGCGGCCGGACAGGGGGCAATTCACCCCTCCACTTT.

This clone was picked up many times. The sample carries other DNA sequences with the same CDR3. J is TRBJ2-1 and V is TRBV6-5; 14 bases match TRBD2. The CDR3 totals 17 residues. Trimming removed 8 bases from V and 10 bases from J; junction bases left unmatched: 16. CDR1 MNHEY and CDR2 SVGAGI come from the germline V gene. The CDR3 DNA reads TGTGCCAGCCCCCCGGCGGGGGGACTAGCGGGGGTGAAAGAGCAGTTCTTC. This codes for CASPPAGGLAGVKEQFF.

This clone has ten or more counts. The chain couples TRBV2 to TRBJ1-5, with D uncertain. The V end was cut by 1 base, the J end by 2 bases, with 6 bases between. The CDR3 is 14 residues long. Per the germline V gene, CDR1 is SNHLY and CDR2 is FYNNEI. In DNA form, the CDR3 reads TGTGCCAGCAGTGAAGAATGGGGCAATCAGCCCCAGCATTTT. It encodes CASSEEWGNQPQHF.

In its sample, this clone was seen many times. A clone one base away is much larger, so this may be a read error. At the DNA level, this CDR3 is encoded by other sequences in the same sample as well. The genes are TRBV27 and TRBJ2-1; D gene ambiguous. This CDR3 is 14 amino acids long. CDR1 and CDR2 from the germline V gene are MNHEY and SMNVEV (reference sequence). CDR3 bases: TGTGCCAGCAGTTTCGGACGGGTTTACAATGAGCAATTCTTC. This codes for CASSFGRVYNEQFF.

Regarding this clone: The junction departs from the called germline gene at one end, perhaps through a read error. CDR3 loop: CASIQGATWGKLFF. DNA of the CDR3: TGTGCCAGCATCCAAGGTGCGACATGGGGAAAACTGTTTTTT. The chain has TRBV3-1 and TRBJ1-4; D unresolved. Germline loops: CDR1 LGHDT, CDR2 YNNKEL (reference sequence). The CDR3 extends over 14 amino acids. Variable domain in full (rest from reference TRBV3-1 and TRBJ1-4): DTAVSQTPKYLVTQMGNDKSIKCEQNLGHDTMYWYKQDSKKFLKIMFSYNNKELIINETVPNRFSPKSPDKAHLNLHINSLELGDSAVYFCASIQGATWGKLFFGSGTQLSVL.

This clone showed up many times. The chain combines TRBV6-1 with TRBJ1-1; tentative D call: TRBD1 (5 bases). Germline V gene lookup returns CDR1 MNHNS and CDR2 SASEGT. The V end lost 5 bases, the J end lost 4 bases, and 17 bases lay between the germline ends. The CDR3 sequence is 15 residues long. The CDR3 region is CASSLLSGAATEAFF. The CDR3 region has the DNA TGTGCCAGCAGTCTCCTGAGCGGGGCAGCCACTGAAGCTTTCTTT.

In its sample, this clone was seen many times. This chain connects TRBV27 to TRBJ2-7, with D possibly matching TRBD2 (5 bases). This CDR3 contains 13 residues. Trimming removed 2 bases at V and 5 bases at J, with 10 bases between. Germline CDR1 and CDR2: MNHEY and SMNVEV (reference sequence). Written as DNA, the CDR3 is TGTGCCAGCAGTTTACTAGCAACTGACGAGCAGTACTTC. This sequence encodes CASSLLATDEQYF.

A few counts support this clone. The gene calls are TRBV12-3 or TRBV12-4 and TRBJ2-6; D remains unclear. Trimming shortened V by 6 bases and J by 0 bases, and 9 bases separated the two germline ends. The length of the CDR3 is 15 residues. The CDR3 is CASSPLNSGANVLTF. In nucleotides, the CDR3 is TGTGCCAGCAGCCCTCTAAACTCTGGGGCCAACGTCCTGACTTTC.

This clone was seen at least ten times. The genes are TRBV6-1 and TRBJ1-6; 7 bases agree with TRBD1. J lost 6 bases, V lost 0 bases, and 5 bases had no gene match. CDR3 length: 16 amino acids. CDR1 is MNHNS, CDR2 SASEGT, per germline. The CDR3 loop is CASSEAMTGLNSPLHF. CDR3 sequence (DNA): TGTGCCAGCAGTGAAGCGATGACAGGGCTTAATTCACCCCTCCACTTT.

This clone was counted a few times. The rearrangement joins TRBV6-1 to TRBJ1-2, with D unresolved. The germline V gene encodes CDR1 MNHNS and CDR2 SASEGT. Deletions cut 6 bases from V and 2 bases from J, with 10 bases between. This CDR3 has 13 residues. The CDR3 DNA is TGTGCCAGCAGACCCACACAGAACTATGGCTACACCTTC. It is translated as CASRPTQNYGYTF.

Details on this clone: Given a much more abundant clone one base away, this may be a read error. The chain recombines TRBV9 with TRBJ2-5; TRBD1 is a possible D gene (5 bases). Germline V gene lookup returns CDR1 SGDLS and CDR2 YYNGEE. This CDR3 contains 16 residues. The ends were cut back, 4 bases at V and 0 bases at J, with 16 bases in the middle. CDR3 in amino acids: CASSLGHLEYQETQYF. Written as DNA, the CDR3 is TGTGCCAGCAGCCTCGGACATCTAGAGTACCAAGAGACCCAGTACTTC.